This TCR beta chain emerged from a study of T cell responses to AZD1222 COVID-19 vaccine. Findings and caveats of the study: Among the donors, most were white British and more were female, and clonal diversity was possibly underestimated.

The CDR3 loop spans 16 amino acids. Trimming cost V 0 bases and J 12 bases; bases outside gene matches: 10. Looked up from germline, CDR1 is LGHNA and CDR2 is YNFKEQ. Generated by immunoSEQ multiplex PCR, the TCRdb table keeps only in-frame clones and is missing some. The table shows more than 95,000 clones, with about nine tenths occurring only once. In regard to this clone: The antigen remains undetermined.

The rearrangement links TRBV4-2 to TRBJ1-3; TRBD1 aligns across 11 bases. Sequencing used peripheral blood, obtained on day 0 of AZD1222 vaccination. The origin of this receptor is an adult in good health. The chain's CDR3 is CASSQEDRGPLIGIYF. In DNA, the CDR3 is TGTGCCAGCAGCCAAGAGGACAGGGGGCCCCTTATTGGCATATATTTT.